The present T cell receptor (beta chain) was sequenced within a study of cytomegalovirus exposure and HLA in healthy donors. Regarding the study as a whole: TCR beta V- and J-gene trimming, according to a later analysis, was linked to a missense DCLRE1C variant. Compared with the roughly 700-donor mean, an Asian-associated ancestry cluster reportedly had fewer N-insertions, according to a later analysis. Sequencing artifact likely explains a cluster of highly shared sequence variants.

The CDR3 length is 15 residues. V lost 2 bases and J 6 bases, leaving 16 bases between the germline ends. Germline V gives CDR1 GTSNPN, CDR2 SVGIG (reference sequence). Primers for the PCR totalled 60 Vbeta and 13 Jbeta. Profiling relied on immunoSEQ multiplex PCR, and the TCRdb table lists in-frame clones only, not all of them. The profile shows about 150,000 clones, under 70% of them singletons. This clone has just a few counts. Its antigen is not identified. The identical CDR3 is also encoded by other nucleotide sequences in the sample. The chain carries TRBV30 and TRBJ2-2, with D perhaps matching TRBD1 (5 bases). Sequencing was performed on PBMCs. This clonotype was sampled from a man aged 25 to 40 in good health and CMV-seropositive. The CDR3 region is CAWSMGQTHAGELFF. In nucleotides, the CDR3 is TGTGCCTGGAGTATGGGGCAGACCCACGCCGGGGAGCTGTTTTTT.